This T cell receptor beta chain was retrieved from a study of blood T cell repertoires in COVID-19. This clone was counted ten times or more. Libraries were prepared by immunoSEQ multiplex PCR; TCRdb keeps only in-frame clonotypes and omits some of them. The repertoire consists of over 350,000 clones, with approximately 90% occurring once and the leading ten covering around 10%. Trimming took off 6 bases at V and 7 bases at J, with 15 bases between the two ends. The CDR3 has 13 amino acids. The V call is TRBV12-3 or TRBV12-4, the J call TRBJ2-5, with D perhaps TRBD1 (6 bases). Sequenced sample: PBMCs or T cells enriched from blood (not recorded which). This TCR was recovered from a woman aged 45 to 65 who had recovered from COVID-19. Here the CDR3 DNA reads TGTGCCAGCAGGGAAACAGGGACGGCGACCCAGTACTTC. It encodes CASRETGTATQYF.